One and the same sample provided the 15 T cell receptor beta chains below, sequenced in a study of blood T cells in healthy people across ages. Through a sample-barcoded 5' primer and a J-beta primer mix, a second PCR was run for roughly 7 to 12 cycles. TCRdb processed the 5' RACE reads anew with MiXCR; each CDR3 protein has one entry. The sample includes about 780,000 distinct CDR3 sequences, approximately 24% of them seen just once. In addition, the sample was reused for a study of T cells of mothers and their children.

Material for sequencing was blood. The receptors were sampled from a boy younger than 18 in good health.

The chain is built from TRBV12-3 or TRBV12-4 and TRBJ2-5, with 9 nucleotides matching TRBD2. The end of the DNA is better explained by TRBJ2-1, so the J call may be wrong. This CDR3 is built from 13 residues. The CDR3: CASSTSRGGRQFF. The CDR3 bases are TGTGCCAGCAGTACCTCGCGGGGGGGGCGGCAGTTCTTC.

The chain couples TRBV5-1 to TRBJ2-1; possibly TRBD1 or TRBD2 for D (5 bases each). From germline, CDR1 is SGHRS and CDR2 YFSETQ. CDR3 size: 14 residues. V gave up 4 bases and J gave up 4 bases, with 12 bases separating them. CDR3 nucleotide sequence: TGCGCCAGCAGCGGGGACGGGACGTACAATGAGCAGTTCTTC. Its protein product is CASSGDGTYNEQFF.

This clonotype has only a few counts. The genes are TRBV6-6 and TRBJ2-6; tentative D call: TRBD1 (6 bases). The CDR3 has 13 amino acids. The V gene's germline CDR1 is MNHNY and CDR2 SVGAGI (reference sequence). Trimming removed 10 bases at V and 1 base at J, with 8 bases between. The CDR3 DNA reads TGTGCCACGAGGGGGTCTGGGGCCAACGTCCTGACTTTC. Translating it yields CATRGSGANVLTF.

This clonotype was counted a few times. The CDR3 protein is CASSHPGQVYNEQFF. CDR3 bases: TGTGCCAGCAGTCATCCGGGACAGGTTTACAATGAGCAGTTCTTC. V usage is TRBV28 and J usage is TRBJ2-1; 8 bases agree with TRBD1. From germline, CDR1 is MDHEN and CDR2 SYDVKM. The trim removed 5 bases at V and 4 bases at J, leaving 7 bases unmatched. This CDR3 spans 15 amino acids.

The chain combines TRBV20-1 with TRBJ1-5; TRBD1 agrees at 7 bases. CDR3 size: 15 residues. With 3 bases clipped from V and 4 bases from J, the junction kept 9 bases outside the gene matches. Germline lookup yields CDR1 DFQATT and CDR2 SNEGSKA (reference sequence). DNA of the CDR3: TGCAGTGCTAGCCTAGGGGGCAAAATTAATCAGCCCCAGCATTTT. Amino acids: CSASLGGKINQPQHF.

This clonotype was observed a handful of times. The CDR3 reads CASSTGQALGNTIYF. CDR3 in DNA: TGTGCCAGCAGCACCGGACAGGCACTAGGAAACACCATATATTTT. The chain uses TRBV12-3 or TRBV12-4 and TRBJ1-3; 7 nucleotides align to TRBD1. The CDR3 has 15 amino acids. V dropped 6 bases and J dropped 4; count of bases not matched to a gene: 9.

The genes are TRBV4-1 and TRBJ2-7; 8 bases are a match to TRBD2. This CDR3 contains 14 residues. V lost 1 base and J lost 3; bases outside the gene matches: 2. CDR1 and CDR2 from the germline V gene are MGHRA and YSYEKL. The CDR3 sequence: CASSQVSGVYEQYF. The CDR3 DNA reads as TGCGCCAGCAGCCAAGTTAGCGGGGTCTACGAGCAGTACTTC.

CDR3 in amino acids: CASSRPNTGELFF. In nucleotides, the CDR3 is TGCGCCAGCAGCCGTCCAAACACCGGGGAGCTGTTTTTT. The chain recombines TRBV5-1 with TRBJ2-2; D unclear. V was shortened by 4 bases and J by 2 bases, with 6 bases between the two germline ends. CDR1 SGHRS and CDR2 YFSETQ come from the germline V gene. This CDR3 has 13 amino acids.

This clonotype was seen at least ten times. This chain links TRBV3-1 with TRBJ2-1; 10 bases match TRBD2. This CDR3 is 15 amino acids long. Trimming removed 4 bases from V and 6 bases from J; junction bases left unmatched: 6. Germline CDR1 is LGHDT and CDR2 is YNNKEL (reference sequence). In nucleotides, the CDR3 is TGTGCCAGCAGCCTAAGCGGGGGGGCTGGCAATGAGCAGTTCTTC. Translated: CASSLSGGAGNEQFF.

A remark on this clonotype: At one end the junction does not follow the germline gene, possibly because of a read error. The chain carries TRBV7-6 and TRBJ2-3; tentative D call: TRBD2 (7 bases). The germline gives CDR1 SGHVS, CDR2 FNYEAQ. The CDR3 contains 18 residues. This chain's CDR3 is CVSSALAGAQSSTDTQYF. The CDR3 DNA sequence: TGTGTCAGCAGCGCGTTGGCGGGGGCCCAGTCTAGCACAGATACGCAGTATTTT.

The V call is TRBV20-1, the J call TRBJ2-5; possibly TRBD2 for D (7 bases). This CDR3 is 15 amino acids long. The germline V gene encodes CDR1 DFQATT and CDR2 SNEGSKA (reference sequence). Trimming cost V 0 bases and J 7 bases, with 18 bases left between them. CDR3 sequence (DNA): TGCAGTGCTAGAGACGAGGGGGGGCCGTCTCGGACCCAGTACTTC. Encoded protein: CSARDEGGPSRTQYF.

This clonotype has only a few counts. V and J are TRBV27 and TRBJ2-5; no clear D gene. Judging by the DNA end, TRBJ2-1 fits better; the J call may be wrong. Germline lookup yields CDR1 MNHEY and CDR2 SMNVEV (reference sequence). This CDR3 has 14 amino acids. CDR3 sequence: CASSWAAVYNEQFF. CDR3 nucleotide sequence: TGTGCCAGCAGTTGGGCGGCGGTTTACAATGAGCAGTTCTTC.

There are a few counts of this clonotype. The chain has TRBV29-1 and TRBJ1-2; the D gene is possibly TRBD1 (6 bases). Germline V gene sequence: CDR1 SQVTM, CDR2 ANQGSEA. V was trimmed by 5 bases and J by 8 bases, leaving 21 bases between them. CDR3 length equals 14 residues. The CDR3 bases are TGCAGCGTTCCCAGTTTCGGGGGCTCCGAAGGCTACACCTTC. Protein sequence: CSVPSFGGSEGYTF.

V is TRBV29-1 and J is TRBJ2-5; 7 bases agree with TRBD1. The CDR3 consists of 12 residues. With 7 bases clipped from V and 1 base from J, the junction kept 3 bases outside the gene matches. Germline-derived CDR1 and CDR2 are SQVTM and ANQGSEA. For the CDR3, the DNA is TGCAGCGGCGGACAGGCCCAAGAGACCCAGTACTTC. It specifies CSGGQAQETQYF.

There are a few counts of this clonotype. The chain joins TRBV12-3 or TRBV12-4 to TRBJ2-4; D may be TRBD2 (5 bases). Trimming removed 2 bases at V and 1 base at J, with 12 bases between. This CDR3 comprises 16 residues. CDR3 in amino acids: CASSLTGSGAKNIQYF. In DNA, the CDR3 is TGTGCCAGCAGTTTAACGGGGAGTGGGGCCAAAAACATTCAGTACTTC.